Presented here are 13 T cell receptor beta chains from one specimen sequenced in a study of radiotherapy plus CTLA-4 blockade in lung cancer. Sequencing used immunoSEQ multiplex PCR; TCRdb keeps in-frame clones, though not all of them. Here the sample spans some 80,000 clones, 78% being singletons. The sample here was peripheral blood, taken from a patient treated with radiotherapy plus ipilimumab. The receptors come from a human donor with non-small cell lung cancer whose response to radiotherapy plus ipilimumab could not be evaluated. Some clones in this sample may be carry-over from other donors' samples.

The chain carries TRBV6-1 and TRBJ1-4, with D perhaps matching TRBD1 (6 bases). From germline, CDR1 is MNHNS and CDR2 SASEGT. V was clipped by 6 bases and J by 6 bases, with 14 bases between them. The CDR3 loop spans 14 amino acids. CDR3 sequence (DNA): TGTGCCAGCAGAGCCCGGGGGGCATATGAAAAACTGTTTTTT. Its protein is CASRARGAYEKLFF.

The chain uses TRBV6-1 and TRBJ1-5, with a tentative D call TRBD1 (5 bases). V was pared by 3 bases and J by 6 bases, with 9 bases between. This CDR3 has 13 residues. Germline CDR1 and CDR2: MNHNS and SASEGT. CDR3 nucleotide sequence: TGTGCCAGCAGTGACAGGGTGGGTCAGCCCCAGCATTTT. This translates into CASSDRVGQPQHF.

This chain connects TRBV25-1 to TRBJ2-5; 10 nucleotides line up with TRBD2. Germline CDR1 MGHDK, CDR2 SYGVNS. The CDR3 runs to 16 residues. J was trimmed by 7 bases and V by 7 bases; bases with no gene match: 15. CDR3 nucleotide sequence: TGTGCCAGCAATCCTTCCGCTAGCGGGGGCCTAGGGACCCAGTACTTC. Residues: CASNPSASGGLGTQYF.

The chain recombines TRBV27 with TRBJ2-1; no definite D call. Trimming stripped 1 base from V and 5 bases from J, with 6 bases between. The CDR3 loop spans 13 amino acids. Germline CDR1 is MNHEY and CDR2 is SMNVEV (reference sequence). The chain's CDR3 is CASSLYPDNEQFF. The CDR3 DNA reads TGTGCCAGCAGTTTATATCCTGACAATGAGCAGTTCTTC.

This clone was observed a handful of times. CDR3 in DNA: TGTGCCAGCAGCGCATCCGGGACCTACGAGCAGTACTTC. Its translation: CASSASGTYEQYF. J is TRBJ2-7 and V is TRBV7-9, with D perhaps matching TRBD2 (5 bases). This CDR3 is 13 amino acids long. The germline CDR1 and CDR2 sequences are SEHNR and FQNEAQ (reference sequence). Trimming pared 5 bases from V and 2 bases from J, leaving 10 bases between.

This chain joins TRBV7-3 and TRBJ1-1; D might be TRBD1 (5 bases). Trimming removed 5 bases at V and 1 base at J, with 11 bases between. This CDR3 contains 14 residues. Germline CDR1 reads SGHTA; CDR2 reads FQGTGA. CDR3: CASSPGGANTEAFF. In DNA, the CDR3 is TGTGCCAGCAGCCCCGGCGGGGCGAACACTGAAGCTTTCTTT.

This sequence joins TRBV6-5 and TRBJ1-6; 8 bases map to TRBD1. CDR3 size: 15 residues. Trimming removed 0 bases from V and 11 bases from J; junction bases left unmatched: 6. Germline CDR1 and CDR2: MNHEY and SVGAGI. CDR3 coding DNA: TGTGCCAGCAGTTACTCGGCAGGGGGCAATACACCCCTCCACTTT. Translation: CASSYSAGGNTPLHF.

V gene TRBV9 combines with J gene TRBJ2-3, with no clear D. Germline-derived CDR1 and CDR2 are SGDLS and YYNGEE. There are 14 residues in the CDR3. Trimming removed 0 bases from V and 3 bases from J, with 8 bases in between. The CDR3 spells CASSVARGTDTQYF. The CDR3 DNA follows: TGTGCCAGCAGCGTAGCCCGAGGAACAGATACGCAGTATTTT.

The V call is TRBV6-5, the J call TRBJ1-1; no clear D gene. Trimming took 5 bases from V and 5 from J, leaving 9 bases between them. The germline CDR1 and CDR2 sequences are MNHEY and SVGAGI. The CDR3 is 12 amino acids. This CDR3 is CASSPPGTEAFF. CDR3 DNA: TGTGCCAGCAGTCCTCCGGGGACTGAAGCTTTCTTT.

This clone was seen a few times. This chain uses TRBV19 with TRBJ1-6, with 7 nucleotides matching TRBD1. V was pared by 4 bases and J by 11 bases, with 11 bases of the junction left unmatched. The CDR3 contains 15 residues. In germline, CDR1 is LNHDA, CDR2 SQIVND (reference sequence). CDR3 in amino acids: CASSTGGRGGTPLHF. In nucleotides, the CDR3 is TGTGCCAGTAGTACAGGGGGACGAGGGGGAACACCCCTCCACTTT.

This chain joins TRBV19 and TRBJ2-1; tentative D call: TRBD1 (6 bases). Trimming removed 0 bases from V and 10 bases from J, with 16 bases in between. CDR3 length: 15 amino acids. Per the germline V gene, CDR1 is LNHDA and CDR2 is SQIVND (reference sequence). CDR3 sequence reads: CASSIDIRIDREQFF. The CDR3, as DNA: TGTGCCAGTAGTATAGATATTAGGATCGACAGGGAGCAGTTCTTC.

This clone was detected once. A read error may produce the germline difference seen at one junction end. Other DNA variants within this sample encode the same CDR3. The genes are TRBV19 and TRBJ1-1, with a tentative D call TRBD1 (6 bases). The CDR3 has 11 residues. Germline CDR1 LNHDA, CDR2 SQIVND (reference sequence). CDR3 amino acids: CASKGVGEAFF. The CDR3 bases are TGTGCCAGTAAGGGGGTCGGAGAAGCTTTCTTC.

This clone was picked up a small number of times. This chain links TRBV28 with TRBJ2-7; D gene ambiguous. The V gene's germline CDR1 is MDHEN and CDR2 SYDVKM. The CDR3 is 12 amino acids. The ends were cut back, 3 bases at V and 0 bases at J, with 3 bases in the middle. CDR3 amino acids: CASSFGSYEQYF. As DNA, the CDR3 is TGTGCCAGCAGTTTCGGCTCCTACGAGCAGTACTTC.